The rows below give T cell receptor beta chains drawn from one sample of a study of blood T cell repertoires in COVID-19. Clones were sequenced by immunoSEQ multiplex PCR, and TCRdb holds only the in-frame ones, with some missing. The repertoire holds fewer than 180,000 clones, with approximately 90% as singletons. Sequencing was performed on peripheral blood. Source of these receptors: a woman aged 55-70 years with active or convalescent COVID-19. Both conserved end residues are part of each CDR3. The D gene is left open where the match is weak. Only some rows state a clone size, as once, few, many or a class for expanded clones.

cdr3_aa cdr3_nt j_call d_call clone_size v_call
CASSLFGTRTDTQYF TGTGCCAGCAGCTTATTCGGGACTAGGACTGATACGCAGTATTTT TRBJ2-3 TRBD2 . TRBV7-8
CASSFSSGGASDEQYF TGCGCCAGCAGCTTCTCTAGCGGGGGGGCCTCGGACGAGCAGTACTTC TRBJ2-7 TRBD2 once TRBV5-1
CASSVQAHTEAFF TGTGCCAGCTCAGTCCAGGCGCACACTGAAGCTTTCTTT TRBJ1-1 . . TRBV18
CAIRGTGANTEAFF TGTGCCATCAGGGGGACAGGGGCGAACACTGAAGCTTTCTTT TRBJ1-1 TRBD1 . TRBV10-3
CASSLGQGVVYGYTF TGCGCCAGCAGCTTGGGGCAGGGGGTTGTTTATGGCTACACCTTC TRBJ1-2 TRBD1 . TRBV5-1
CATSGTALNTEAFF TGTGCCACCTCGGGGACAGCCCTGAACACTGAAGCTTTCTTT TRBJ1-1 TRBD1 . TRBV10-3
CASSMRDRPYGYTF TGTGCCAGCAGCATGCGGGACAGACCCTATGGCTACACCTTC TRBJ1-2 TRBD1 . TRBV5-6
CASSTGTANTEAFF TGTGCCAGCTCAACCGGGACAGCGAACACTGAAGCTTTCTTT TRBJ1-1 TRBD1 . TRBV18
CASSLEPGQNTGELFF TGTGCCAGCAGCTTAGAACCGGGACAGAACACCGGGGAGCTGTTTTTT TRBJ2-2 . . TRBV7-2
CASSRDRNTGELFF TGTGCCAGCAGCCGCGACAGAAACACCGGGGAGCTGTTTTTT TRBJ2-2 . . TRBV7-9
CASSFPGRRGSDTQYF TGTGCCAGCAGCTTTCCCGGGAGACGAGGTTCAGATACGCAGTATTTT TRBJ2-3 . . TRBV5-4
CASSSQGADGYTF TGTGCCAGCAGCTCGCAGGGGGCGGATGGCTACACCTTC TRBJ1-2 TRBD1 . TRBV3-1/TRBV3-2
CASSQDPGAGASYEQYF TGTGCCAGCAGCCAAGATCCGGGGGCGGGGGCATCCTACGAGCAGTACTTC TRBJ2-7 . . TRBV3-1/TRBV3-2
CSTIGQPSTDTQYF TGCAGCACTATCGGACAGCCCAGCACAGATACGCAGTATTTT TRBJ2-3 . . TRBV29-1
CASRASRFQNSPLHF TGTGCCAGCAGAGCCTCCCGGTTCCAAAATTCACCCCTCCACTTT TRBJ1-6 . . TRBV9
CASSLGWEDTQYF TGCGCCAGCAGCTTGGGTTGGGAGGATACGCAGTATTTT TRBJ2-3 . few TRBV5-1
CATSDPGTDTGELFF TGTGCCACCAGTGATCCCGGGACAGACACCGGGGAGCTGTTTTTT TRBJ2-2 TRBD1 . TRBV24-1
CASSSHRDNYSPLHF TGTGCCAGCAGCTCCCACCGGGACAACTATTCACCCCTCCACTTT TRBJ1-6 . . TRBV7-8
CASSDRRDSPLHF TGTGCCAGCTCGGACAGGCGGGATTCACCCCTCCACTTT TRBJ1-6 TRBD1 once TRBV19
CASRSGQLYGYTF TGTGCCAGCAGGTCGGGACAGCTCTATGGCTACACCTTC TRBJ1-2 TRBD1 . TRBV7-2
CASSDMLAGVINTGELFF TGTGCCAGCAGTGATATGCTAGCGGGGGTGATTAACACCGGGGAGCTGTTTTTT TRBJ2-2 TRBD2 . TRBV25-1
CASSLATHPGQINEKLFF TGTGCCAGCAGCTTAGCTACCCACCCGGGACAGATAAATGAAAAACTGTTTTTT TRBJ1-4 TRBD1 . TRBV7-8
CASSFDRGSGNTIYF TGTGCCAGCAGCTTTGACAGGGGGTCTGGAAACACCATATATTTT TRBJ1-3 TRBD1 . TRBV5-5
CASSHRDRGASTNEKLFF TGTGCCAGCAGTCACCGGGACAGGGGGGCATCAACTAATGAAAAACTGTTTTTT TRBJ1-4 TRBD1 . TRBV6-6
CASSGEGQAINSPLHF TGTGCCAGCAGCGGCGAAGGACAGGCTATTAATTCACCCCTCCACTTT TRBJ1-6 TRBD1 . TRBV9
CASSKTLISTNNEQFF TGTGCCAGTAGTAAGACACTCATAAGTACAAACAATGAGCAGTTCTTC TRBJ2-1 . . TRBV19
CASSYGTSGGHEQFF TGTGCCAGCAGTTACGGGACTAGCGGGGGGCATGAGCAGTTCTTC TRBJ2-1 TRBD2 . TRBV6-2/TRBV6-3
CASSQTTAYGYTF TGTGCCAGCAGCCAAACGACAGCCTATGGCTACACCTTC TRBJ1-2 . . TRBV3-1/TRBV3-2
CASSGTGHTYNEQFF TGTGCCAGCAGCGGGACAGGGCATACCTACAATGAGCAGTTCTTC TRBJ2-1 TRBD1 . TRBV9
CASSEERQGLDTQYF TGTGCCAGCAGTGAAGAGCGACAGGGACTGGATACGCAGTATTTT TRBJ2-3 . . TRBV2
CAWSVRGYEQYF TGTGCCTGGAGTGTACGCGGCTACGAGCAGTACTTC TRBJ2-7 . . TRBV30
CASRPEAGNSPLHF TGTGCCAGTCGCCCGGAAGCGGGGAATTCACCCCTCCACTTT TRBJ1-6 . . TRBV19
CASSYSGSSYEQYF TGTGCCAGCAGTTACTCAGGGAGCTCCTACGAGCAGTACTTC TRBJ2-7 . . TRBV6-5
CASSLQGHGNTDTQYF TGTGCCAGCAGCTTACAGGGACACGGAAACACAGATACGCAGTATTTT TRBJ2-3 . . TRBV7-2
CASSLGGQGTDTQYF TGTGCCAGCAGCCTTGGGGGACAGGGGACAGATACGCAGTATTTT TRBJ2-3 TRBD1 . TRBV28
CASSHGERGLTYEQYF TGTGCCAGCAGCCACGGGGAGCGGGGGCTCACCTACGAGCAGTACTTC TRBJ2-7 TRBD2 . TRBV9
CASSAGTGLTKSGYTF TGTGCCAGTAGTGCCGGGACAGGTCTCACCAAGAGTGGCTACACCTTC TRBJ1-2 TRBD1 . TRBV19
CASSELPGVSSGNTIYF TGTGCCAGCAGTGAACTTCCAGGGGTGAGCTCTGGAAACACCATATATTTT TRBJ1-3 . . TRBV25-1
CASSEAAGADYGYTF TGTGCCAGCAGTGAAGCTGCAGGGGCGGACTATGGCTACACCTTC TRBJ1-2 . . TRBV6-1
CASSTPSSYEQYF TGTGCCAGCAGTACCCCTAGCTCCTACGAGCAGTACTTC TRBJ2-7 . . TRBV12-3/TRBV12-4
CASSFGSGTGELFF . TRBJ2-2 . once TRBV7-7
CASSLGLLTYEQYF TGCGCCAGCAGCCTGGGACTTCTGACCTACGAGCAGTACTTC TRBJ2-7 . . TRBV4-3
CASVLSGVDTGELFF TGTGCTAGTGTCCTTAGCGGGGTCGACACCGGGGAGCTGTTTTTT TRBJ2-2 TRBD2 many TRBV12-5
CASLGQTQPQHF TGTGCCTCCCTTGGGCAGACTCAGCCCCAGCATTTT TRBJ1-5 . . TRBV12-3/TRBV12-4
CASEFSGGDTQYF TGTGCCAGTGAGTTTAGCGGTGGCGATACGCAGTATTTT TRBJ2-3 . . TRBV25-1
CASSQFSGTANYGYTF TGTGCCAGTAGTCAATTTTCCGGGACAGCTAACTATGGCTACACCTTC TRBJ1-2 TRBD1 . TRBV19
CASSIDETGRQPQHF TGTGCCAGCAGTATAGACGAGACAGGGAGACAGCCCCAGCATTTT TRBJ1-5 TRBD1 . TRBV27
CASSHMDSGESPLHF TGTGCCAGCAGCCATATGGACAGTGGGGAATCACCCCTCCACTTT TRBJ1-6 . . TRBV3-1/TRBV3-2
CASSLTSSSGNTIYF TGTGCCAGCAGCCTAACGTCTAGCTCTGGAAACACCATATATTTT TRBJ1-3 . once TRBV9
CAWSASGLEAFF TGTGCCTGGAGTGCCTCGGGATTGGAAGCTTTCTTT TRBJ1-1 . . TRBV30
CAISETENYGYTF TGCGCCATCTCCGAGACAGAGAACTATGGCTACACCTTC TRBJ1-2 . . TRBV23-1
CASSMGGGGGRTDTQYF TGTGCCAGTAGTATGGGGGGGGGCGGGGGTAGGACAGATACGCAGTATTTT TRBJ2-3 . . TRBV19